This record looks at one T cell receptor (beta chain) sequence and its context. Run at survey level, the immunoSEQ assay was version v3.0. Here immunoSEQ multiplex PCR was the method, and the copy in TCRdb shows in-frame clones only, minus some. The data contain tens of thousands of clones, over 75% of them singletons. The sample belongs to a study of long-term antiretroviral therapy in people with HIV. This TCR derives from a woman aged 40 to 50 with HIV. Sequences were derived from unsorted PBMCs, sampled more than 5 years after starting antiretroviral therapy.

CDR3 in amino acids: CASSSEGPAAYNEQFF. The CDR3 bases are TGTGCCAGCAGCTCGGAGGGCCCCGCTGCCTACAATGAGCAGTTCTTC. This chain connects TRBV7-2 to TRBJ2-1; possibly TRBD2 for D (6 bases). Germline V gene data show CDR1 as SGHTA and CDR2 as FQGNSA. The V gene lost 4 bases and the J gene lost 2 bases, with 15 bases spanning the gap. The CDR3 spans 16 residues.